One and the same sample provided the 23 T cell receptor beta chains below, sequenced in a study of control samples from healthy donors and cancer patients. Measured with immunoSEQ multiplex PCR; TCRdb has only the in-frame clones, and not every one. The sample lists about 180,000 clones; around 87% were seen once. Input material: blood. Receptors originate from a woman aged 45 to 65 in good health.

This chain connects TRBV10-3 to TRBJ1-1; D gene uncertain. Germline V gene lookup returns CDR1 ENHRY and CDR2 SYGVKD. V lost 0 bases and J 6 bases, leaving 5 bases between the germline ends. The CDR3 runs 12 residues. CDR3 in amino acids: CAISESVAEAFF. The DNA for the CDR3 is TGTGCCATCAGTGAGTCGGTAGCTGAAGCTTTCTTT.

J is TRBJ2-7 and V is TRBV9; TRBD2 aligns across 7 bases. The ends lost 0 bases at V and 3 bases at J; junction bases unmatched: 6. The CDR3 covers 15 residues. The germline gives CDR1 SGDLS, CDR2 YYNGEE. The CDR3 DNA is TGTGCCAGCAGCGTAGCCCCCGGGGGGAACTACGAGCAGTACTTC. It encodes CASSVAPGGNYEQYF.

The chain carries TRBV27 and TRBJ1-1; 11 bases are shared with TRBD1. The junction had 11 bases not matched to a gene; V was cut back by 5 bases and J by 6 bases. The CDR3 loop spans 16 amino acids. From germline, CDR1 is MNHEY and CDR2 SMNVEV (reference sequence). The CDR3 coding sequence is TGTGCCAGCAGTACGGGATTCCCGGGACAGGGGGCTGAAGCTTTCTTT. Its protein is CASSTGFPGQGAEAFF.

The rearrangement joins TRBV11-1 to TRBJ1-6, with D unresolved. With 1 base removed from V and 8 bases from J, the gap between germline ends came to 6 bases. Germline CDR1 is SGHAT and CDR2 is FQDESV (reference sequence). The CDR3 covers 13 residues. The CDR3 DNA reads TGTGCCAGCAGCTTAGTAGGCGATTCACCCCTCCACTTT. It encodes CASSLVGDSPLHF.

The CDR3 protein is CASSLSSTALGRALHF. CDR3 nucleotides: TGTGCCAGCAGTTTATCCTCGACAGCCTTGGGTCGGGCCCTCCACTTT. The chain recombines TRBV28 with TRBJ1-6; TRBD1 might be the D (5 bases). This CDR3 has 16 amino acids. Looked up from germline, CDR1 is MDHEN and CDR2 is SYDVKM. Deletions cut 1 base from V and 14 bases from J, with 21 bases between.

In regard to this clone: The junction departs from the called germline gene at one end, perhaps through a read error. V and J are TRBV7-2 and TRBJ2-3; unclear D gene. Germline lookup yields CDR1 SGHTA and CDR2 FQGNSA. CDR3 length: 17 residues. The CDR3 bases are TGTGCCAGCAACTTATCCGGTGGGGATCCTAGCACAGATACGCAGTATTTT. It translates to CASNLSGGDPSTDTQYF.

The chain combines TRBV7-2 with TRBJ2-1; D is uncertain. The CDR3 loop spans 12 amino acids. V was shortened by 1 base and J by 4 bases, with 2 bases between the two germline ends. CDR1 and CDR2 (germline): SGHTA, FQGNSA. The CDR3 region is CASSLVYNEQFF. The CDR3, as DNA: TGTGCCAGCAGCTTAGTTTACAATGAGCAGTTCTTC.

V and J are TRBV6-5 and TRBJ2-2; 11 bases map to TRBD2. V dropped 8 bases and J dropped 3; count of bases not matched to a gene: 5. The germline CDR1 and CDR2 sequences are MNHEY and SVGAGI. This CDR3 spans 15 amino acids. In DNA, the CDR3 is TGTGCCAGCTTTCGACTAGCGGGACACACCGGGGAGCTGTTTTTT. Protein: CASFRLAGHTGELFF.

Written as DNA, the CDR3 is TGTGCCAGCAGCCGGTCTGGCTACGAGCAGTACTTC. It translates to CASSRSGYEQYF. The chain couples TRBV14 to TRBJ2-7; D gene uncertain. V was clipped by 4 bases and J by 3 bases, with 7 bases between them. CDR1 and CDR2 from the germline V gene are SGHDN and FVKESK. The CDR3 has 12 residues.

The chain employs TRBV27 and TRBJ2-7; 13 bases agree with TRBD2. This CDR3 has 14 residues. Per germline, CDR1 MNHEY and CDR2 SMNVEV (reference sequence). V shed 5 bases and J 4 bases; nucleotides not matched to a gene: 2. The CDR3 reads CASSRTSGRYEQYF. In DNA, the CDR3 is TGTGCCAGCAGTCGGACTAGCGGGAGATACGAGCAGTACTTC.

The genes are TRBV28 and TRBJ1-6, with D tentatively TRBD1 (5 bases). V lost 6 bases, J lost 0 bases, and 12 bases lay in between. Germline V CDR1 and CDR2: MDHEN, SYDVKM. The CDR3 extends over 16 amino acids. The CDR3 spells CASREGSSSYNSPLHF. The CDR3 region has the DNA TGTGCCAGCAGAGAGGGGTCTAGCTCCTATAATTCACCCCTCCACTTT.

The chain couples TRBV5-6 to TRBJ1-2; D is unclear. V shed 4 bases and J shed 2 bases, with 3 bases lying between them. The CDR3 length is 11 residues. Per the germline V gene, CDR1 is SGHDT and CDR2 is YYEEEE. Here the CDR3 DNA reads TGTGCCAGCAGCCAGAACTATGGCTACACCTTC. This gives the protein CASSQNYGYTF.

The chain combines TRBV5-6 with TRBJ2-3; tentatively, D is TRBD2 (6 bases). V lost 4 bases and J 5 bases, leaving 26 bases between the germline ends. This CDR3 contains 18 residues. CDR1 is SGHDT, CDR2 YYEEEE, per germline. For the CDR3, the DNA is TGTGCCAGCAGCCCCCGTGACATCAGCGGGCGGACCAGAGATACGCAGTATTTT. Residues: CASSPRDISGRTRDTQYF.

V is TRBV10-3 and J is TRBJ1-4, with D uncertain. With 4 bases removed from V and 1 base from J, the gap between germline ends came to 10 bases. The CDR3 is made up of 15 amino acids. CDR1 and CDR2 from the germline V gene are ENHRY and SYGVKD. This chain's CDR3 is CAISGTRGTNEKLFF. The CDR3 DNA is TGTGCCATCAGTGGAACCCGGGGAACTAATGAAAAACTGTTTTTT.

The CDR3 nucleotides are TGTGCCAGCAGCGGGAAGGCCGCAACTAATGAAAAACTGTTTTTT. The encoded protein is CASSGKAATNEKLFF. The rearrangement joins TRBV9 to TRBJ1-4, with unresolved D. V was shortened by 3 bases and J by 0 bases, with 9 bases between the two germline ends. This CDR3 comprises 15 residues. The V gene's germline CDR1 is SGDLS and CDR2 YYNGEE.

V and J are TRBV2 and TRBJ2-1, with D perhaps given as TRBD1 or TRBD2 (5 bases each). The CDR3 is 12 amino acids. Germline V CDR1 and CDR2: SNHLY, FYNNEI. Trimming removed 8 bases at V and 6 bases at J, with 11 bases between. CDR3 in DNA: TGTGCCAGCCACCCCGGGGCCAATGAGCAGTTCTTC. Protein: CASHPGANEQFF.

The genes are TRBV28 and TRBJ1-5; D remains unclear. This CDR3 is 12 amino acids long. V lost 2 bases to trimming and J lost 4 bases, with 3 bases between them. Germline lookup yields CDR1 MDHEN and CDR2 SYDVKM. The CDR3 reads CASSLKNQPQHF. In DNA form, the CDR3 reads TGTGCCAGCAGTTTAAAGAATCAGCCCCAGCATTTT. Filled out from reference TRBV28 and TRBJ1-5, the complete variable domain reads DVKVTQSSRYLVKRTGEKVFLECVQDMDHENMFWYRQDPGLGLRLIYFSYDVKMKEKGDIPEGYSVSREKKERFSLILESASTNQTSMYLCASSLKNQPQHFGDGTRLSIL.

This chain uses TRBV28 with TRBJ1-5; 9 bases agree with TRBD1. V gave up 6 bases and J gave up 6 bases; unmatched junction bases: 6. The CDR3 runs 14 residues. Germline assignment: CDR1 MDHEN and CDR2 SYDVKM. The CDR3, as DNA: TGTGCCAGCAGGCCGGGACAGGGTGTTCAGCCCCAGCATTTT. Encoded protein: CASRPGQGVQPQHF.

The rearrangement joins TRBV5-5 to TRBJ2-6; either TRBD1 or TRBD2 may supply D (6 bases each). Trimming pared 4 bases from V and 0 bases from J, leaving 20 bases between. The CDR3 is 19 residues long. Germline loops: CDR1 SGHKS, CDR2 YYEKEE (reference sequence). The CDR3 DNA is TGTGCCAGCAGCGTGCTGGGGGGCAAGTTTAGCTCTGGGGCCAACGTCCTGACTTTC. Translation gives CASSVLGGKFSSGANVLTF. Supplemented by reference TRBV5-5 and TRBJ2-6, the full variable domain reads DAGVTQSPTHLIKTRGQQVTLRCSPISGHKSVSWYQQVLGQGPQFIFQYYEKEERGRGNFPDRFSARQFPNYSSELNVNALLLGDSALYLCASSVLGGKFSSGANVLTFGAGSRLTVL.

The chain is built from TRBV19 and TRBJ1-1, with D perhaps TRBD1 (5 bases). Germline V gene sequence: CDR1 LNHDA, CDR2 SQIVND (reference sequence). Trimming took 10 bases from V and 6 from J, leaving 18 bases between them. The CDR3 extends over 13 amino acids. CDR3 loop: CATYPGQGPEAFF. CDR3 nucleotide sequence: TGTGCCACCTACCCGGGGCAGGGCCCTGAAGCTTTCTTT.

The chain links TRBV10-3 to TRBJ1-1; weak D call: TRBD1 (6 bases). Trimming took 3 bases from V and 2 from J, leaving 13 bases between them. The CDR3 totals 15 residues. The germline V gene encodes CDR1 ENHRY and CDR2 SYGVKD. The CDR3 coding sequence is TGTGCCATCAGTGACCCAGGGGTAATAAACACTGAAGCTTTCTTT. Its protein is CAISDPGVINTEAFF.

The CDR3, as DNA: TGTGCCAGCAGTTTGCGGACTTATCAGCCCCAGCATTTT. Its protein is CASSLRTYQPQHF. This chain links TRBV27 with TRBJ1-5; D is unclear. This CDR3 region has 13 residues. The germline gives CDR1 MNHEY, CDR2 SMNVEV (reference sequence). The V gene lost 3 bases and the J gene lost 5 bases, with 8 bases spanning the gap.

The V gene is TRBV7-2, the J gene TRBJ1-4; D call uncertain. V lost 5 bases, J lost 7 bases, and 14 bases lay in between. Germline V lookup: CDR1 SGHTA, CDR2 FQGNSA. The CDR3 is made up of 14 amino acids. CDR3 protein: CASSLTYDGEKLFF. The DNA for the CDR3 is TGTGCCAGCAGCCTTACCTATGACGGTGAAAAACTGTTTTTT.